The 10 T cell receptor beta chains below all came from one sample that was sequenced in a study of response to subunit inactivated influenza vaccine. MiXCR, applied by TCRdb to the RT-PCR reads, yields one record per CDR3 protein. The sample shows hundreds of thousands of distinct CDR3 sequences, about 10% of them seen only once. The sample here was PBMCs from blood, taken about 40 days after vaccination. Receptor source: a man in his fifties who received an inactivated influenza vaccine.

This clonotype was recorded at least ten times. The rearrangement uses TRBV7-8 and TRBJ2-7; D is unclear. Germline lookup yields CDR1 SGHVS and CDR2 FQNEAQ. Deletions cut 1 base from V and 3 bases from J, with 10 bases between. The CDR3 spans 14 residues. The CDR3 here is CASSLVVTNYEQYF. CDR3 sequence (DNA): TGTGCCAGCAGCTTAGTGGTCACCAACTACGAGCAGTACTTC. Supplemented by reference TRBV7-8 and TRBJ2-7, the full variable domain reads GAGVSQSPRYKVAKRGQDVALRCDPISGHVSLFWYQQALGQGPEFLTYFQNEAQLDKSGLPSDRFFAERPEGSVSTLKIQRTQQEDSAVYLCASSLVVTNYEQYFGPGTRLTVT.

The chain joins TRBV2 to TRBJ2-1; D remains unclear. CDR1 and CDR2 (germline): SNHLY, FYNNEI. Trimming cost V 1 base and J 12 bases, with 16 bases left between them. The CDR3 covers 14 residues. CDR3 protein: CASSEGFSGSRQFF. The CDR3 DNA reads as TGTGCCAGCAGTGAAGGGTTTTCGGGTTCGCGGCAGTTCTTC.

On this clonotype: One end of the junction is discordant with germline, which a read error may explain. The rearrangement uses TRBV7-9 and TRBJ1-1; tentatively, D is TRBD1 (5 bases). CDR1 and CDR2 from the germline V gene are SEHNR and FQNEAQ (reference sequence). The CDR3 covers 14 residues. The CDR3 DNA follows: TGTGCCAGCAGCTTAGCCAGAGACAGTACTGAAGCTTCCTTT. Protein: CASSLARDSTEASF.

CDR3 sequence reads: CASSPFSGTLFEQFF. DNA of the CDR3: TGTGCCAGCAGTCCTTTCTCCGGGACGCTGTTTGAGCAGTTCTTC. This sequence joins TRBV6-2 or TRBV6-3 and TRBJ2-1; D may correspond to TRBD1 or TRBD2 (5 bases each). The CDR3 has 15 amino acids. The V end lost 5 bases, the J end lost 9 bases, and 20 bases lay between the germline ends. Germline V gene lookup returns CDR1 MNHEY and CDR2 SVGEGT.

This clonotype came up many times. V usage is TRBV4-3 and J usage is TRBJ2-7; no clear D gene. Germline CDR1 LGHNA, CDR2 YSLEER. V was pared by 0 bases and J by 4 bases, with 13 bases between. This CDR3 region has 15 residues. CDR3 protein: CASSQESIGSYEQYF. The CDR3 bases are TGCGCCAGCAGCCAAGAATCGATTGGGTCTTACGAGCAGTACTTC.

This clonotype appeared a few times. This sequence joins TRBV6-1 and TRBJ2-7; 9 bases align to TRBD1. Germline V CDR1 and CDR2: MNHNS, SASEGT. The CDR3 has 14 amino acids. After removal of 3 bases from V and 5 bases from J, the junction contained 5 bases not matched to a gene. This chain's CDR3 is CASSERRDRDEQYF. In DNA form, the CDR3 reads TGTGCCAGCAGTGAGCGCCGGGACAGGGACGAGCAGTACTTC.

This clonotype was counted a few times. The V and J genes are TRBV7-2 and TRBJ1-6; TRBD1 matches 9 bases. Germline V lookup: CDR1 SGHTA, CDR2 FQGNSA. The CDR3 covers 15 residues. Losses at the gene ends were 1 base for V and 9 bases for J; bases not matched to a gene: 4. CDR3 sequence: CASSLVGQGTSPLHF. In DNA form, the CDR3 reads TGTGCCAGCAGCTTAGTGGGACAGGGTACTTCACCCCTCCACTTT.

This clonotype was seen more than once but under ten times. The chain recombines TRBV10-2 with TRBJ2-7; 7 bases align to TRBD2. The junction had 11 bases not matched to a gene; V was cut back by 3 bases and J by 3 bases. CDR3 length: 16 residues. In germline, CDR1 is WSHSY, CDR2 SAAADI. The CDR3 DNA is TGCGCCAGCAGTGATCGGGGGGTCCCATCCCTCTACGAGCAGTACTTC. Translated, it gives CASSDRGVPSLYEQYF.

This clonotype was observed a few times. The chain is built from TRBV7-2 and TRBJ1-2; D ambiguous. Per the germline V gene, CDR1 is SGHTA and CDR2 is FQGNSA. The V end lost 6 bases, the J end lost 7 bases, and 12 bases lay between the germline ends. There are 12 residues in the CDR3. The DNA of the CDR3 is TGTGCCAGCAGTCTCATTAACCTTGGCTACACCTTC. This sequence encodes CASSLINLGYTF.

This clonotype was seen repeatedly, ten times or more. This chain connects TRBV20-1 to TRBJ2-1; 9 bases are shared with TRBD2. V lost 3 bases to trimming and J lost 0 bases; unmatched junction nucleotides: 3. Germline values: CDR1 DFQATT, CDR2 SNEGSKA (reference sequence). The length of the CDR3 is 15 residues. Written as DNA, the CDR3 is TGCAGTGCTAGGGGTAGCGGGGGCTCCTACAATGAGCAGTTCTTC. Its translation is CSARGSGGSYNEQFF.